This passage covers 27 T cell receptor beta chains from one sample sequenced in a study of OX40 agonist ivuxolimab in advanced cancers. This table comes from immunoSEQ multiplex PCR, and its TCRdb copy is limited to in-frame clones, with some not included. In the table there are under 85,000 clones, 86% of which are singletons. Sequenced here: CD4+ or CD8+ T cells sorted from blood, sampled in a trial of the OX40 agonist ivuxolimab. The receptors here all came from an adult with an advanced solid tumor such as melanoma, head and neck, liver or kidney cancer.

In nucleotides, the CDR3 is TGTGCCAGCTCACCCTTACAGGAGCGGGGGGCCTACGAGCAGTACTTC. As protein: CASSPLQERGAYEQYF. This rearrangement joins TRBV18 to TRBJ2-5; TRBD2 aligns across 9 bases. The assigned J gene may be wrong: the sequence end matches TRBJ2-7 better. The CDR3 has 16 residues. Germline CDR1 is KGHSH and CDR2 is LQKENI.

This clone appeared once. The chain has TRBV5-4 and TRBJ2-5, with D perhaps being TRBD1 or TRBD2 (5 bases each). The CDR3 covers 15 residues. V was clipped by 4 bases and J by 2 bases, with 15 bases between them. Germline CDR1 reads SGHNT; CDR2 reads YYREEE (reference sequence). CDR3 nucleotides: TGTGCCAGCAGCGCCTTTCCGGGACCGCAAGAGACCCAGTACTTC. Translated: CASSAFPGPQETQYF.

A single count supports this clone. This rearrangement joins TRBV9 to TRBJ2-5; 7 bases match TRBD2. This CDR3 region has 15 residues. Germline CDR1 reads SGDLS; CDR2 reads YYNGEE. J was trimmed by 4 bases and V by 3 bases; bases with no gene match: 9. CDR3 amino acids: CASSAREGLGETQYF. Written as DNA, the CDR3 is TGTGCCAGCAGCGCGAGGGAGGGGCTAGGAGAGACCCAGTACTTC.

This chain joins TRBV27 and TRBJ2-5; D uncertain. V lost 5 bases, J lost 1 base, and 5 bases lay in between. CDR1 is MNHEY and CDR2 is SMNVEV in the germline V gene (reference sequence). The CDR3 totals 12 residues. CDR3 in amino acids: CASSTTQETQYF. DNA of the CDR3: TGTGCCAGCAGTACTACCCAAGAGACCCAGTACTTC.

The chain carries TRBV6-5 and TRBJ2-1; 9 nucleotides align to TRBD2. J lost 8 bases, V lost 8 bases, and 10 bases had no gene match. The CDR3 has 14 residues. The germline V gene encodes CDR1 MNHEY and CDR2 SVGAGI. The CDR3 DNA sequence: TGTGCCAGCCAGACCGGGCGGGAGGGGGATGAGCAGTTCTTC. It yields the protein CASQTGREGDEQFF.

The V call is TRBV5-1, the J call TRBJ2-3; D might be TRBD1 or TRBD2, each matching 5 bases. Germline V gene data show CDR1 as SGHRS and CDR2 as YFSETQ. CDR3 length: 15 residues. V dropped 4 bases and J dropped 5 bases, with 17 bases sitting between them. CDR3 coding DNA: TGCGCCAGCAGCCTCGGGGACGCGATAAGAGATACGCAGTATTTT. This codes for CASSLGDAIRDTQYF.

This chain connects TRBV6-6 to TRBJ1-3, with 7 nucleotides matching TRBD1. CDR1 and CDR2 from the germline V gene are MNHNY and SVGAGI (reference sequence). The V gene end was trimmed by 7 bases and the J gene end by 0 bases; junction bases not matched to a gene: 9. The CDR3 spans 16 residues. This chain's CDR3 is CASTPGGPSSGNTIYF. In DNA, the CDR3 is TGTGCCAGCACCCCAGGGGGGCCTAGCTCTGGAAACACCATATATTTT.

The genes are TRBV11-3 and TRBJ2-7; perhaps TRBD1 as D (6 bases). V lost 1 base to trimming and J lost 2 bases, with 9 bases between them. The CDR3 is made up of 14 amino acids. Germline loops: CDR1 SGHNT, CDR2 YENEEA. CDR3 loop: CASSLVQGPYEQYF. The CDR3 nucleotides are TGTGCCAGCAGCTTAGTTCAGGGGCCCTACGAGCAGTACTTC. The full variable domain, completed using reference TRBV11-3 and TRBJ2-7, is EAGVVQSPRYKIIEKKQPVAFWCNPISGHNTLYWYLQNLGQGPELLIRYENEEAVDDSQLPKDRFSAERLKGVDSTLKIQPAELGDSAVYLCASSLVQGPYEQYFGPGTRLTVT.

This rearrangement joins TRBV7-8 to TRBJ2-7; D is unresolved. The CDR3 spans 12 residues. Per the germline V gene, CDR1 is SGHVS and CDR2 is FQNEAQ. Trimming removed 1 base from V and 6 bases from J, with 7 bases in between. CDR3 in amino acids: CASSLGEGEQYF. CDR3 coding DNA: TGTGCCAGCAGCTTAGGGGAAGGCGAGCAGTACTTC.

This chain links TRBV7-8 with TRBJ1-1; D possibly corresponds to TRBD1 (5 bases). The CDR3 runs 14 residues. The V end was cut by 1 base, the J end by 1 base, with 7 bases between. Per the germline V gene, CDR1 is SGHVS and CDR2 is FQNEAQ. The CDR3 DNA follows: TGTGCCAGCAGCTTAGTAACAGGGAACACTGAAGCTTTCTTT. As protein: CASSLVTGNTEAFF. Supplemented by reference TRBV7-8 and TRBJ1-1, the full variable domain reads GAGVSQSPRYKVAKRGQDVALRCDPISGHVSLFWYQQALGQGPEFLTYFQNEAQLDKSGLPSDRFFAERPEGSVSTLKIQRTQQEDSAVYLCASSLVTGNTEAFFGQGTRLTVV.

This rearrangement joins TRBV19 to TRBJ1-2, with D possibly TRBD1 on 5 matching bases. V was pared by 2 bases and J by 4 bases, with 11 bases between. This CDR3 is built from 14 residues. Germline V gene sequence: CDR1 LNHDA, CDR2 SQIVND (reference sequence). CDR3 sequence reads: CASSITKDTYGYTF. CDR3 nucleotides: TGTGCCAGTAGTATAACAAAGGACACCTATGGCTACACCTTC.

The chain joins TRBV30 to TRBJ2-7; D might be TRBD1 or TRBD2, each matching 7 bases. This CDR3 comprises 17 residues. Per the germline V gene, CDR1 is GTSNPN and CDR2 is SVGIG (reference sequence). Between the trimmed V and J ends, which lost 0 bases and 1 base, there was a span of 19 bases. CDR3 sequence: CAWSVPWGGDRSYEQYF. The CDR3 coding sequence is TGTGCCTGGAGTGTACCATGGGGGGGGGACAGATCCTACGAGCAGTACTTC.

The chain couples TRBV6-5 to TRBJ1-1, with a weak D call TRBD1 (6 bases). CDR1 is MNHEY, CDR2 SVGAGI, per germline. CDR3 length equals 11 residues. The germline V and J ends were trimmed by 7 bases and 11 bases, with 14 bases remaining between them. The CDR3 region is CASTNRASAFF. CDR3 bases: TGTGCCAGCACTAACAGGGCTTCGGCTTTCTTT.

This clone appeared once. The V gene is TRBV9, the J gene TRBJ1-3; no firm D call. The ends were cut back, 2 bases at V and 0 bases at J, with 12 bases in the middle. The CDR3 is made up of 16 amino acids. CDR1 is SGDLS and CDR2 is YYNGEE in the germline V gene. CDR3 DNA: TGTGCCAGCAGCGTTGGCATAGACCTCTCTGGAAACACCATATATTTT. The encoded protein is CASSVGIDLSGNTIYF. The full variable domain, with the rest looked up from reference TRBV9 and TRBJ1-3, is DSGVTQTPKHLITATGQRVTLRCSPRSGDLSVYWYQQSLDQGLQFLIQYYNGEERAKGNILERFSAQQFPDLHSELNLSSLELGDSALYFCASSVGIDLSGNTIYFGEGSWLTVV.

This chain uses TRBV7-9 with TRBJ1-1; 8 nucleotides match TRBD1. Germline V gives CDR1 SEHNR, CDR2 FQNEAQ (reference sequence). The CDR3 contains 14 residues. J gave up 8 bases and V 5 bases, and 10 bases lay outside the gene matches. CDR3 nucleotide sequence: TGTGCCAGCAGCCGAACCGGGACAGGTGAAGAAGCTTTCTTT. It codes for CASSRTGTGEEAFF. Drawing the rest from reference TRBV7-9 and TRBJ1-1, the complete variable domain is DTGVSQNPRHKITKRGQNVTFRCDPISEHNRLYWYRQTLGQGPEFLTYFQNEAQLEKSRLLSDRFSAERPKGSFSTLEIQRTEQGDSAMYLCASSRTGTGEEAFFGQGTRLTVV.

This rearrangement joins TRBV27 to TRBJ2-5; 7 bases fit TRBD2. From germline, CDR1 is MNHEY and CDR2 SMNVEV (reference sequence). CDR3 length: 12 amino acids. Germline trimming cut 8 bases from V and 5 bases from J; bases unmatched to any gene: 5. The CDR3 loop reads CASSEGGETQYF. The CDR3 DNA is TGTGCCAGCTCCGAGGGAGGGGAGACCCAGTACTTC.

The rearrangement joins TRBV5-4 to TRBJ2-1; D gene unclear. With 3 bases removed from V and 5 bases from J, the gap between germline ends came to 6 bases. CDR1 and CDR2 (germline): SGHNT, YYREEE (reference sequence). CDR3 length: 12 amino acids. In DNA form, the CDR3 reads TGTGCCAGCAGCTCCCGAAACAATGAGCAGTTCTTC. This codes for CASSSRNNEQFF.

The J gene is TRBJ1-1, the V gene TRBV10-3; tentatively, D is TRBD1 (5 bases). Germline lookup yields CDR1 ENHRY and CDR2 SYGVKD. The CDR3 spans 15 residues. Trimming took 0 bases from V and 4 from J, leaving 12 bases between them. In DNA, the CDR3 is TGTGCCATCAGTGAGTCCCGGGGGATGGGCACTGAAGCTTTCTTT. Amino acid sequence: CAISESRGMGTEAFF.

The genes are TRBV18 and TRBJ2-1, with 7 bases aligning to TRBD2. The V gene end was trimmed by 4 bases and the J gene end by 2 bases; junction bases not matched to a gene: 5. The CDR3 contains 15 residues. Germline values: CDR1 KGHSH, CDR2 LQKENI. DNA of the CDR3: TGTGCCAGCTCACGACTAGCTGACGCCTACAATGAGCAGTTCTTC. Residues: CASSRLADAYNEQFF.

The V call is TRBV4-1, the J call TRBJ1-2; 9 bases fit TRBD1. J gave up 2 bases and V 4 bases, and 17 bases lay outside the gene matches. CDR1 is MGHRA and CDR2 is YSYEKL in the germline V gene. This CDR3 region has 19 residues. The CDR3 nucleotides read TGCGCCAGCAGCCGAGAGAGAATTCTCGGGACAGGGTTCAACTATGGCTACACCTTC. Residues: CASSRERILGTGFNYGYTF.

V gene TRBV5-8 combines with J gene TRBJ2-5, with 8 bases matching TRBD2. The CDR3 covers 14 residues. V was pared by 2 bases and J by 4 bases, with 4 bases of the junction left unmatched. Germline V gene sequence: CDR1 SGHTS, CDR2 YDEGEE. The CDR3 here is CASSFSGLGETQYF. The CDR3, as DNA: TGTGCCAGCAGCTTCTCGGGACTAGGAGAGACCCAGTACTTC.

A word on this clone: In this CDR3 the conserved last residue, phenylalanine or tryptophan, is missing, so a read error is likely. The rearrangement links TRBV7-2 to TRBJ1-6, with D possibly matching TRBD1 (5 bases). Germline CDR1 SGHTA, CDR2 FQGNSA. Trimming removed 5 bases at V and 0 bases at J, with 11 bases between. The CDR3 is 16 residues long. In DNA, the CDR3 is TGTGCCAGCAGCCGACAGCTAGCCTCCTATAATTCACCCCTCCACATT. It is translated as CASSRQLASYNSPLHI.

The gene calls are TRBV10-1 and TRBJ2-1, with 14 bases that match TRBD2. Germline V gene data show CDR1 as WNHNN and CDR2 as SYGVQD (reference sequence). V gave up 2 bases and J gave up 6 bases; unmatched junction bases: 3. The CDR3 is made up of 16 amino acids. CDR3 nucleotides: TGCGCCAGCAGTGAGCCGGGACTAGCGGGAGTCAATGAGCAGTTCTTC. Translating it yields CASSEPGLAGVNEQFF.

CDR3 in DNA: TGTGCCAGCAGCTTCCAGGCAGAGACCCAGTACTTC. Translation: CASSFQAETQYF. This chain joins TRBV7-9 and TRBJ2-5; D is ambiguous. CDR1 SEHNR and CDR2 FQNEAQ come from the germline V gene (reference sequence). The V end lost 3 bases, the J end lost 4 bases, and 6 bases lay between the germline ends. The CDR3 loop spans 12 amino acids.

The rearrangement joins TRBV2 to TRBJ2-5; 9 nucleotides match TRBD2. The CDR3 runs to 17 residues. CDR1 is SNHLY, CDR2 FYNNEI, per germline. After removal of 5 bases from V and 5 bases from J, the junction contained 15 bases not matched to a gene. The CDR3 bases are TGTGCCAGCAGTTCCCCGGACTTGGCGGGGGGGAGGGAGACCCAGTACTTC. It is translated as CASSSPDLAGGRETQYF.

CDR3 DNA sequence: TGTGCCAGCAGCCAACAACAGGGGGCAAAAGGTGGGGTCCGGTTCAATGAGCAGTTCTTC. It is translated as CASSQQQGAKGGVRFNEQFF. The rearrangement joins TRBV14 to TRBJ2-1; TRBD1 aligns across 9 bases. Looked up from germline, CDR1 is SGHDN and CDR2 is FVKESK. After removal of 2 bases from V and 6 bases from J, the junction contained 20 bases not matched to a gene. The CDR3 has 20 residues.

The rearrangement joins TRBV6-6 to TRBJ1-2; D call uncertain. The germline V and J ends were trimmed by 1 base and 0 bases, with 9 bases remaining between them. In germline, CDR1 is MNHNY, CDR2 SVGAGI (reference sequence). CDR3 size: 15 residues. CDR3 DNA: TGTGCCAGCAGTTACTTAGGGTCCTCTAACTATGGCTACACCTTC. Its protein is CASSYLGSSNYGYTF.